The 28 T cell receptor beta chains below come from one sample, sequenced in a study of identical twins. MiXCR, applied by TCRdb to the 5' RACE reads, yields one record per CDR3 protein. Of fewer than 250,000 distinct CDR3 sequences listed, roughly 7% are singletons. This sample also belongs to another study, concerning yellow fever vaccine responses in identical twins.

The sample was memory (CD45RO+) T cells sorted from blood. The receptors stem from a woman aged 18-30 years in good health.

This clonotype was recorded many times. In DNA, the CDR3 is TGTGCCATCAGTGAGTCGTCCAGGGGGAACACTGAAGCTTTCTTT. This encodes CAISESSRGNTEAFF. The gene calls are TRBV10-3 and TRBJ1-1; tentatively, D is TRBD1 (6 bases). The ends were cut back, 0 bases at V and 1 base at J, with 9 bases in the middle. CDR3 length: 15 amino acids. From germline, CDR1 is ENHRY and CDR2 SYGVKD.

This clonotype was found a few times. The J gene is TRBJ2-5, the V gene TRBV15; 10 bases match TRBD1. The CDR3 runs 16 residues. The ends lost 1 base at V and 5 bases at J; junction bases unmatched: 7. CDR1 is LNHNV and CDR2 is YYDKDF in the germline V gene (reference sequence). The CDR3 loop is CATSRVGGQGTETQYF. The DNA of the CDR3 is TGTGCCACCAGCAGAGTCGGGGGACAGGGGACGGAGACCCAGTACTTC.

This clonotype has more than one count but fewer than ten. The V and J genes are TRBV7-6 and TRBJ2-2, with 7 bases matching TRBD2. CDR3 length: 16 residues. Germline trimming cut 3 bases from V and 4 bases from J; bases unmatched to any gene: 8. Germline V CDR1 and CDR2: SGHVS, FNYEAQ. This CDR3 reads CASSFLGRGGTGELFF. CDR3 coding DNA: TGTGCCAGCAGCTTCCTAGGGAGGGGTGGCACCGGGGAGCTGTTTTTT.

This clonotype appeared a few times. The CDR3 region is CASSLGLAWTGELFF. In DNA form, the CDR3 reads TGTGCCAGCAGCTTAGGCCTAGCTTGGACCGGGGAGCTGTTTTTT. The V call is TRBV7-2, the J call TRBJ2-2, with D perhaps TRBD2 (5 bases). Germline CDR1 and CDR2: SGHTA and FQGNSA. The CDR3 runs to 15 residues. V lost 1 base, J lost 5 bases, and 11 bases lay in between.

The V gene is TRBV28, the J gene TRBJ1-1; unclear D gene. The CDR3 contains 14 residues. The V gene's germline CDR1 is MDHEN and CDR2 SYDVKM. V shed 3 bases and J shed 2 bases, with 10 bases lying between them. CDR3 protein: CASSFPGHNTEAFF. CDR3 nucleotide sequence: TGTGCCAGCAGTTTCCCGGGCCATAACACTGAAGCTTTCTTT.

This clonotype came up many times. The rearrangement joins TRBV10-3 to TRBJ1-1; maybe TRBD1 (5 bases). Germline CDR1 ENHRY, CDR2 SYGVKD. The CDR3 is 15 residues long. V shed 6 bases and J shed 4 bases, with 18 bases lying between them. In DNA form, the CDR3 reads TGTGCCATCAGGGCCCAGGGCCAGTCGGGCACTGAAGCTTTCTTT. Its translation is CAIRAQGQSGTEAFF.

The chain employs TRBV27 and TRBJ2-3, with unresolved D. The V end was cut by 5 bases, the J end by 0 bases, with 12 bases between. In germline, CDR1 is MNHEY, CDR2 SMNVEV (reference sequence). This CDR3 is 15 amino acids long. The CDR3 here is CASSLVVPSTDTQYF. The CDR3 DNA reads as TGTGCCAGCAGTCTGGTGGTACCGAGCACAGATACGCAGTATTTT.

There are many counts of this clonotype. The V gene is TRBV15, the J gene TRBJ2-1; TRBD2 matches 9 bases. The CDR3 has 16 amino acids. In germline, CDR1 is LNHNV, CDR2 YYDKDF (reference sequence). V was clipped by 5 bases and J by 4 bases; unmatched bases: 9. CDR3 residues: CATSGSSGDTYNEQFF. For the CDR3, the DNA is TGTGCCACCAGCGGATCTAGCGGGGATACATACAATGAGCAGTTCTTC.

The chain couples TRBV6-1 to TRBJ2-1, with a tentative D call TRBD2 (8 bases). CDR3 size: 14 residues. V was pared by 6 bases and J by 10 bases, with 19 bases between. Per the germline V gene, CDR1 is MNHNS and CDR2 is SASEGT. CDR3: CASRGGLGGLEQFF. The CDR3 bases are TGTGCCAGCAGGGGGGGACTAGGGGGCTTGGAGCAGTTCTTC.

The chain couples TRBV29-1 to TRBJ2-7; no firm D call. The germline V gene encodes CDR1 SQVTM and CDR2 ANQGSEA. V lost 5 bases to trimming and J lost 2 bases, with 4 bases between them. This CDR3 is built from 10 residues. The CDR3 DNA reads TGCAGCGTTCGAACCTACGAGCAGTACTTC. Protein sequence: CSVRTYEQYF.

This clonotype occurred many times. The gene calls are TRBV18 and TRBJ2-7, with 9 bases that match TRBD2. V lost 2 bases and J lost 6; bases outside the gene matches: 8. CDR3 length: 15 residues. The germline V gene encodes CDR1 KGHSH and CDR2 LQKENI. For the CDR3, the DNA is TGTGCCAGCTCACCATTAGCGGGAGAGGGGTCCGAGCAGTACTTC. Translated: CASSPLAGEGSEQYF.

The rearrangement links TRBV20-1 to TRBJ2-7; possibly TRBD1 or TRBD2 for D (5 bases each). Per the germline V gene, CDR1 is DFQATT and CDR2 is SNEGSKA (reference sequence). Trimming cost V 2 bases and J 0 bases, with 17 bases left between them. This CDR3 spans 16 amino acids. CDR3 DNA: TGCAGTGCTAGACCGTCCTTTGGGGGTAACTCCTACGAGCAGTACTTC. It translates to CSARPSFGGNSYEQYF.

In this sample, this clonotype turned up many times. The genes are TRBV12-3 or TRBV12-4 and TRBJ2-7; no definite D call. The V gene lost 1 base and the J gene lost 1 base, with 5 bases spanning the gap. This CDR3 has 13 amino acids. CDR3 region: CASSLEVSYEQYF. In nucleotides, the CDR3 is TGTGCCAGCAGTTTAGAAGTTTCCTACGAGCAGTACTTC.

The rearrangement joins TRBV6-5 to TRBJ2-3; D is possibly TRBD1 or TRBD2 (5 bases each). CDR1 MNHEY and CDR2 SVGAGI come from the germline V gene. The CDR3 has 15 residues. V was clipped by 0 bases and J by 5 bases, with 12 bases between them. This CDR3 reads CASSYSWGSGDTQYF. CDR3 sequence (DNA): TGTGCCAGCAGTTACTCGTGGGGGTCGGGAGATACGCAGTATTTT.

There are a few counts of this clonotype. The V call is TRBV6-1, the J call TRBJ2-7; a weak D match, TRBD2 (6 bases). CDR1 and CDR2 (germline): MNHNS, SASEGT. The CDR3 runs 15 residues. V lost 6 bases and J lost 0, with 15 bases in between. CDR3 protein: CASSPGAVSSYEQYF. In DNA, the CDR3 is TGTGCCAGCAGCCCGGGAGCGGTGAGCTCCTACGAGCAGTACTTC.

This clonotype has just a few counts. The gene calls are TRBV2 and TRBJ2-1, with TRBD2 identical over 8 bases. CDR3 size: 14 residues. V gave up 7 bases and J gave up 8 bases; unmatched junction bases: 10. The germline V gene encodes CDR1 SNHLY and CDR2 FYNNEI. The CDR3 protein is CASTPGGVGDEQFF. Here the CDR3 DNA reads TGTGCCAGCACCCCGGGGGGGGTGGGCGATGAGCAGTTCTTC.

There are a few counts of this clonotype. The gene calls are TRBV15 and TRBJ2-3; 7 bases match TRBD2. The germline CDR1 and CDR2 sequences are LNHNV and YYDKDF (reference sequence). This CDR3 region has 15 residues. J lost 6 bases, V lost 8 bases, and 14 bases had no gene match. The CDR3 nucleotides are TGTGCCACCGGGGAGGGCGGGAGTAAATCGGATACGCAGTATTTT. Protein: CATGEGGSKSDTQYF.

This clonotype was counted many times. This chain uses TRBV12-3 or TRBV12-4 with TRBJ1-5; D gene unclear. V dropped 3 bases and J dropped 11 bases, with 11 bases sitting between them. The CDR3 has 12 amino acids. Here the CDR3 DNA reads TGTGCCAGCAGTTTGGACGGGAACTCCCAGCATTTT. It is translated as CASSLDGNSQHF.

This clonotype was seen repeatedly, ten times or more. V usage is TRBV25-1 and J usage is TRBJ2-5; D is possibly TRBD2 (6 bases). Germline CDR1 and CDR2: MGHDK and SYGVNS. This CDR3 contains 15 residues. Trimming took off 4 bases at V and 2 bases at J, with 14 bases between the two ends. The CDR3 loop reads CASSVDGGTQETQYF. As DNA, the CDR3 is TGTGCCAGCAGTGTTGACGGGGGAACTCAAGAGACCCAGTACTTC.

This clonotype turned up a few times. The chain carries TRBV10-3 and TRBJ2-3, with TRBD2 matching 9 bases. Germline trimming cut 11 bases from V and 2 bases from J; bases unmatched to any gene: 8. In germline, CDR1 is ENHRY, CDR2 SYGVKD. The CDR3 runs to 14 residues. The CDR3 DNA is TGTGCCGGGTCTAGCGGGGACATCACAGATACGCAGTATTTT. Protein sequence: CAGSSGDITDTQYF.

This clonotype was seen many times. This chain joins TRBV29-1 and TRBJ2-2; 7 bases fit TRBD1. The V gene's germline CDR1 is SQVTM and CDR2 ANQGSEA. Trimming cost V 4 bases and J 2 bases; bases outside gene matches: 4. CDR3 length: 14 amino acids. The DNA for the CDR3 is TGCAGCGTTGGGGGACAGCCTAACACCGGGGAGCTGTTTTTT. It yields the protein CSVGGQPNTGELFF.

This clonotype was seen a handful of times. This chain joins TRBV11-2 and TRBJ2-2; D is ambiguous. V lost 1 base and J 4 bases, leaving 10 bases between the germline ends. Germline V lookup: CDR1 SGHAT, CDR2 FQNNGV. The length of the CDR3 is 15 residues. CDR3 protein: CASSLGGSSTGELFF. CDR3 bases: TGTGCCAGCAGCTTAGGTGGTAGCAGCACCGGGGAGCTGTTTTTT.

This chain joins TRBV18 and TRBJ2-3; 7 bases map to TRBD1. The CDR3 has 16 amino acids. With V trimmed by 6 bases and J by 0 bases, 9 bases remained unmatched. Per the germline V gene, CDR1 is KGHSH and CDR2 is LQKENI. CDR3 DNA sequence: TGTGCCAGCTCGCGGACCGGGACAGTTAGCACAGATACGCAGTATTTT. Its translation: CASSRTGTVSTDTQYF.

The chain recombines TRBV20-1 with TRBJ2-7; 9 nucleotides line up with TRBD2. The CDR3 sequence is 15 residues long. Germline lookup yields CDR1 DFQATT and CDR2 SNEGSKA (reference sequence). The J segment lost 0 bases and the V segment lost 3 bases, leaving 6 bases of the junction unmatched. The CDR3 is CSASRGSGSSYEQYF. The DNA of the CDR3 is TGCAGTGCTAGTCGGGGTAGCGGGAGCTCCTACGAGCAGTACTTC.

This clonotype has ten or more counts. The chain has TRBV6-6 and TRBJ2-1; D not resolved. The CDR3 length is 11 residues. Deletions cut 6 bases from V and 6 bases from J, with 6 bases between. Germline CDR1 is MNHNY and CDR2 is SVGAGI (reference sequence). The chain's CDR3 is CASRAVNEQFF. The CDR3 bases are TGTGCCAGCAGAGCAGTCAATGAGCAGTTCTTC.

This clonotype was seen ten or more times. The chain joins TRBV12-3 or TRBV12-4 to TRBJ1-1; 10 bases are a match to TRBD1. The CDR3 is 14 residues long. The junction had 4 bases not matched to a gene; V was cut back by 5 bases and J by 4 bases. CDR3 DNA: TGTGCCAGCAGTCGACAGGGGGCGCGCACTGAAGCTTTCTTT. Translated: CASSRQGARTEAFF.

There are many counts of this clonotype. The chain has TRBV12-3 or TRBV12-4 and TRBJ2-2, with D unresolved. Deletions cut 5 bases from V and 0 bases from J, with 10 bases between. There are 15 residues in the CDR3. The CDR3 DNA sequence: TGTGCCAGCAGTCCGCTGACATCGAACACCGGGGAGCTGTTTTTT. Residues: CASSPLTSNTGELFF.

This rearrangement joins TRBV18 to TRBJ2-1, with a possible D match to TRBD2 (5 bases). CDR3 length: 15 amino acids. Germline V gene sequence: CDR1 KGHSH, CDR2 LQKENI. V lost 3 bases and J 4 bases, leaving 13 bases between the germline ends. The CDR3 is CASSPSAVVYNEQFF. The CDR3 DNA reads TGTGCCAGCTCACCCTCAGCGGTTGTATACAATGAGCAGTTCTTC.